This T cell receptor (beta chain) was observed in a study of blood T cell repertoires in COVID-19. This CDR3 region has 13 residues. The germline CDR1 and CDR2 sequences are MNHEY and SVGAGI. Between the trimmed V and J ends, which lost 9 bases and 0 bases, there was a span of 9 bases. This table comes from immunoSEQ multiplex PCR, and its TCRdb copy is limited to in-frame clones, with some not included. The sample has over 55,000 clones; approximately 81% are singletons. The receptor comes from a middle-aged woman with acute COVID-19. The chain employs TRBV6-5 and TRBJ1-3; perhaps TRBD1 as D (6 bases). Material for sequencing was PBMCs or T cells enriched from blood (not recorded which). The CDR3 DNA reads TGTGCCAGTACAGGGAACTCTGGAAACACCATATATTTT. Translating gives CASTGNSGNTIYF.